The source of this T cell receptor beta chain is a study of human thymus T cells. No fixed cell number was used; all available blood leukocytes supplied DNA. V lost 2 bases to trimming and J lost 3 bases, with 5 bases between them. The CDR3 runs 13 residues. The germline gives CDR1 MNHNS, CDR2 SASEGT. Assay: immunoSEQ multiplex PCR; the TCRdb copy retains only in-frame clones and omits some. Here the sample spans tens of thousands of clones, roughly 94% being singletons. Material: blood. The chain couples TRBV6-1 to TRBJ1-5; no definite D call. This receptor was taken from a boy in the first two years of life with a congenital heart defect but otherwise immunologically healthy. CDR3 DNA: TGTGCCAGCAGTGAACAGATCAATCAGCCCCAGCATTTT. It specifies CASSEQINQPQHF.